This entry is about one TCR beta chain. Its antigen is currently unknown. The study ran its PCR with 60 Vbeta and 13 Jbeta primers. Assay: immunoSEQ multiplex PCR; the TCRdb copy retains only in-frame clones and omits some. The table includes 100,000 to 150,000 clones, about 80% detected once. This entry comes from a study of cytomegalovirus exposure and HLA in healthy donors. Study findings and constraints: Most TCR sequences were rare, but some public TCRs occurred in many donors.

Germline V CDR1 and CDR2: ENHRY, SYGVKD. V gave up 2 bases and J gave up 1 base; unmatched junction bases: 13. The CDR3 contains 20 residues. The chain has TRBV10-3 and TRBJ2-3, with 12 bases lining up with TRBD2. The TCR originated in a man aged 25-40 years in good health and CMV-seropositive. Sequencing was performed on PBMCs. The chain's CDR3 is CAISERSLSRLAGGTDTQYF. CDR3 DNA: TGTGCCATCAGTGAGCGTTCCCTGAGCCGACTAGCGGGAGGCACAGATACGCAGTATTTT.